The present entry profiles one T cell receptor beta chain with its context. The antigen remains undetermined. V lost 7 bases to trimming and J lost 0 bases, with 4 bases between them. CDR1 is DFQATT and CDR2 is SNEGSKA in the germline V gene (reference sequence). The CDR3 is 11 amino acids. The data originate from a study of shared clonotypes between healthy human individuals. General study findings and limits: What limited the represented genetic and exposure-history diversity was the small number of donors.

Sequencing was performed with immunoSEQ multiplex PCR; in TCRdb, only in-frame clones are kept and a portion is missing. The sample records about a million clones, more than 65% being singletons. V and J are TRBV20-1 and TRBJ1-3; D not certain. The sample taken for sequencing was memory CD4+ T cells sorted from blood. Subset here: CD45RA-negative fraction. The receptor comes from a man aged 18 to 29 in good health. The CDR3 sequence: CSVTSGNTIYF. The CDR3 bases are TGCAGTGTCACCTCTGGAAACACCATATATTTT.